These T cell receptor beta chains were read from a single sample in a study of shared clonotypes between healthy human individuals. The table came from immunoSEQ multiplex PCR; TCRdb's copy has only in-frame clones and leaves some out. The sample lists approximately 740,000 clones, 74% occurring once. The sample was memory CD4+ T cells sorted from blood. The receptors come from a woman under 40 in good health. CDR3s include the opening cysteine and the closing phenylalanine or tryptophan. A D gene is named only where the DNA matches it firmly. Size is omitted from some rows. Given values are once, few, many or a class for expanded clones.

V,D,J,size,CDR3,DNA
TRBV5-4,TRBD1,TRBJ1-5,-,CASSRQGSNQPQHF,TGTGCCAGCAGCCGACAGGGTAGCAATCAGCCCCAGCATTTT
TRBV30,-,TRBJ2-3,-,CAWGDPDTQYF,TGTGCCTGGGGCGATCCAGATACGCAGTATTTT
TRBV27,-,TRBJ2-1,-,CASSFSQDPWEQFF,TGTGCCAGCAGTTTCTCCCAGGACCCATGGGAGCAGTTCTTC
TRBV5-1,TRBD2,TRBJ2-3,-,CASSLGRGSGSSRDTQYF,TGCGCCAGCAGCTTGGGTCGTGGTAGCGGGAGTTCTAGAGATACGCAGTATTTT
TRBV4-1,TRBD2,TRBJ2-2,-,CASSRTSGRPTGELFF,TGCGCCAGCAGTAGGACTAGCGGGAGGCCCACCGGGGAGCTGTTTTTT
TRBV5-4,TRBD1,TRBJ1-2,-,CASSTRDRGLYGYTF,TGTGCCAGCAGCACCCGGGACAGGGGACTCTATGGCTACACCTTC
TRBV4-1,-,TRBJ1-2,-,CASSHPGRGGREDGYTF,TGCGCCAGCAGCCACCCCGGTCGGGGGGGAAGGGAGGATGGCTACACCTTC
TRBV5-4,-,TRBJ2-1,-,CASSFSPLAASYNEQFF,TGTGCCAGCAGCTTTAGTCCCTTAGCGGCGAGCTACAATGAGCAGTTCTTC
TRBV7-8,TRBD2,TRBJ2-7,-,CASSFGLAGTYEQYF,TGTGCCAGCAGCTTCGGACTAGCGGGAACCTACGAGCAGTACTTC
TRBV25-1,-,TRBJ1-4,-,CASMPLTNEKLFF,TGTGCCAGCATGCCTCTTACTAATGAAAAACTGTTTTTT
TRBV4-1,TRBD2,TRBJ2-7,-,CASSQVFGGVQDEQYF,TGCGCCAGCAGCCAAGTATTTGGGGGGGTACAGGACGAGCAGTACTTC
TRBV28,-,TRBJ2-7,-,CASSVTSLPYEQYF,TGTGCCAGCAGTGTGACGTCTCTTCCCTACGAGCAGTACTTC
TRBV15,TRBD1,TRBJ1-5,few,CATSRGQGEGNQPQHF,TGTGCCACCAGCAGAGGACAGGGGGAAGGAAATCAGCCCCAGCATTTT
TRBV9,-,TRBJ2-6,-,CASSKRGANVLTF,TGTGCCAGCAGCAAAAGGGGGGCCAACGTCCTGACTTTC
TRBV6-1,TRBD1,TRBJ2-7,-,CASRLTGSYEQYF,TGTGCCAGCAGGTTGACAGGGAGTTACGAGCAGTACTTC
TRBV28,-,TRBJ2-5,few,CASSLRPGAAETQYF,TGTGCCAGCAGTTTAAGACCCGGAGCGGCGGAGACCCAGTACTTC
TRBV10-2,TRBD1,TRBJ2-3,-,CASSGTGRTDTQYF,TGCGCCAGCAGCGGGACAGGCCGCACAGATACGCAGTATTTT
TRBV29-1,-,TRBJ1-2,-,CSAPLGGGNYGYTF,TGCAGCGCTCCCCTCGGAGGGGGGAACTATGGCTACACCTTC
TRBV28,TRBD1,TRBJ1-1,-,CASTSPGQGNTEAFF,TGTGCCAGCACCTCTCCGGGACAGGGCAACACTGAAGCTTTCTTT
TRBV27,-,TRBJ1-5,-,CASSLSTAYQPQHF,TGTGCCAGCAGTTTATCGACGGCCTATCAGCCCCAGCATTTT
TRBV7-2,-,TRBJ1-4,-,CASSPDRNEKLFF,TGTGCCAGCAGCCCCGACAGGAATGAAAAACTGTTTTTT
TRBV6-1,-,TRBJ1-2,-,CASSFNYGYTF,TGTGCCAGCAGTTTTAACTATGGCTACACCTTC
TRBV5-6,TRBD2,TRBJ2-7,-,CASSLNGGREDEQYF,TGTGCCAGCAGCTTGAATGGCGGGAGGGAGGACGAGCAGTACTTC
TRBV5-6,-,TRBJ1-4,-,CASSPGVGSNEKLFF,TGTGCCAGCAGCCCCGGGGTTGGATCTAATGAAAAACTGTTTTTT
TRBV27,-,TRBJ2-7,-,CASRDYTSSYEQYF,TGTGCCAGCAGGGACTATACGAGCTCCTACGAGCAGTACTTC
TRBV6-5,TRBD2,TRBJ2-7,-,CASSSGIRYEQYF,TGTGCCAGCAGTAGCGGGATCCGCTACGAGCAGTACTTC
TRBV11-2,-,TRBJ1-1,few,CASSFYRGITEAFF,TGTGCCAGCAGCTTTTATCGGGGAATCACTGAAGCTTTCTTT
TRBV19,TRBD2,TRBJ2-1,-,CASSIRGLAGVAANNEQFF,TGTGCCAGTAGTATTCGCGGACTAGCGGGAGTGGCGGCCAACAATGAGCAGTTCTTC
TRBV6-6,-,TRBJ1-4,-,CASSYSGPREKLFF,TGTGCCAGCAGTTACTCAGGCCCTAGGGAAAAACTGTTTTTT
TRBV6-5,-,TRBJ2-7,-,CASTRGPAGFEQYF,TGTGCCAGCACCCGTGGGCCGGCGGGGTTCGAGCAGTACTTC
TRBV2,TRBD1,TRBJ2-6,-,CASSVRGQLSGANVLTF,TGTGCCAGCAGTGTTAGGGGACAGCTCTCTGGGGCCAACGTCCTGACTTTC
TRBV14,-,TRBJ2-1,-,CASSQALGSYNEQFF,TGTGCCAGCAGCCAAGCGCTGGGCTCCTACAATGAGCAGTTCTTC
TRBV19,TRBD2,TRBJ2-1,-,CASSIEGGSAYEQFF,TGTGCCAGTAGTATAGAGGGCGGGAGCGCTTATGAGCAGTTCTTC
TRBV19,-,TRBJ1-5,few,CASSWGDINQPQHF,TGTGCCAGTAGTTGGGGGGACATCAATCAGCCCCAGCATTTT
TRBV4-1,-,TRBJ1-5,-,CASSQEKVSSNQPQHF,TGCGCCAGCAGCCAAGAGAAGGTTTCCAGCAATCAGCCCCAGCATTTT
TRBV7-8,-,TRBJ2-5,-,CASTTHWGQETQYF,TGTGCCAGCACCACCCATTGGGGGCAAGAGACCCAGTACTTC
TRBV9,TRBD2,TRBJ2-7,-,CASSGAGGEEQYF,TGTGCCAGCAGCGGAGCCGGGGGGGAGGAGCAGTACTTC